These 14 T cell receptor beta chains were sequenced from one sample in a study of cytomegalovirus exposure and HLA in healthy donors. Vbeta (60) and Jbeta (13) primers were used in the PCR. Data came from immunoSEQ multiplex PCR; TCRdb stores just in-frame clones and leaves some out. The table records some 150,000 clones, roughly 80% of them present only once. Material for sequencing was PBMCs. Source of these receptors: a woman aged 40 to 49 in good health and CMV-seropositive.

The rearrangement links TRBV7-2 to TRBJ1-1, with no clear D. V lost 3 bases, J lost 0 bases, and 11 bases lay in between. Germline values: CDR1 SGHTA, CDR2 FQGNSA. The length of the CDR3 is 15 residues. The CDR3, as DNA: TGTGCCAGCAGCTTTTCAGGCACCATGAACACTGAAGCTTTCTTT. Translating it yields CASSFSGTMNTEAFF. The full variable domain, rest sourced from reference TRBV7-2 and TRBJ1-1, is GAGVSQSPSNKVTEKGKDVELRCDPISGHTALYWYRQSLGQGLEFLIYFQGNSAPDKSGLPSDRFSAERTGGSVSTLTIQRTQQEDSAVYLCASSFSGTMNTEAFFGQGTRLTVV.

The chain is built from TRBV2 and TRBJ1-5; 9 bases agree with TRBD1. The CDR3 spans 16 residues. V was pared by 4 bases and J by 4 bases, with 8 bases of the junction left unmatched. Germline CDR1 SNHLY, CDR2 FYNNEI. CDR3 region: CASSGGQGQRNQPQHF. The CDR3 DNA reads TGTGCCAGCAGTGGGGGACAGGGCCAACGAAATCAGCCCCAGCATTTT.

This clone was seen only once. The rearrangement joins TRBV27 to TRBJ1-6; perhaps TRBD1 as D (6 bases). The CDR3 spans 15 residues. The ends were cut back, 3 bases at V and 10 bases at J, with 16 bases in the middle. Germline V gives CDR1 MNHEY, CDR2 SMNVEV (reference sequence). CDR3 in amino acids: CASSFTTGSASPLHF. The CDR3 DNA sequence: TGTGCCAGCAGTTTCACGACAGGATCGGCCTCACCCCTCCACTTT.

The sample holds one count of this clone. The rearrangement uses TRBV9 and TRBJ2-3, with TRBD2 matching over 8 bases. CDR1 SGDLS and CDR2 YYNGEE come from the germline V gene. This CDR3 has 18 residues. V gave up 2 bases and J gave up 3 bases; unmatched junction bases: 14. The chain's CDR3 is CASSVGSGASRGTDTQYF. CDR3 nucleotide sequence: TGTGCCAGCAGCGTCGGTAGCGGGGCCTCAAGAGGGACAGATACGCAGTATTTT.

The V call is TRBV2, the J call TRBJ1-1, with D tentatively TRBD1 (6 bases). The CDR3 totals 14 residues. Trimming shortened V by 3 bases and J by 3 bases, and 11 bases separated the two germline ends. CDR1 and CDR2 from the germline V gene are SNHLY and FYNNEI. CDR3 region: CASSEGAKYTEAFF. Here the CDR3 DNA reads TGTGCCAGCAGTGAGGGGGCTAAGTACACTGAAGCTTTCTTT.

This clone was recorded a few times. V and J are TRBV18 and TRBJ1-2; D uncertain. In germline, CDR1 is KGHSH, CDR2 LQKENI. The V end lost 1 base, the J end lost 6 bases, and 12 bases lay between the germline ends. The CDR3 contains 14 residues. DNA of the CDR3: TGTGCCAGCTCACCACAGGGAGGGCCAGATGGCTACACCTTC. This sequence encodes CASSPQGGPDGYTF.

CDR3 in amino acids: CAIRRRGQGDLYGYTF. CDR3 bases: TGTGCCATCAGAAGGCGAGGACAGGGAGATTTGTATGGCTACACCTTC. The rearrangement uses TRBV10-3 and TRBJ1-2, with 8 bases aligning to TRBD1. J lost 5 bases, V lost 6 bases, and 14 bases had no gene match. The germline gives CDR1 ENHRY, CDR2 SYGVKD. The CDR3 extends over 16 amino acids.

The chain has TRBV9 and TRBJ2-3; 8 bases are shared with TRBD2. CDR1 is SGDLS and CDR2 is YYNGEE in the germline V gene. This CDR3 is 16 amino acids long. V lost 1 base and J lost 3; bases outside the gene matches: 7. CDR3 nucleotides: TGTGCCAGCAGCGTACGGGAGGGGGGTGGAACAGATACGCAGTATTTT. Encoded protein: CASSVREGGGTDTQYF.

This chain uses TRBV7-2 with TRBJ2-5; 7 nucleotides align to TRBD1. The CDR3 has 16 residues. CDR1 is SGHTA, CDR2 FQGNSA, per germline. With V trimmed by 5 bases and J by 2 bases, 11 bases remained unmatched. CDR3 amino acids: CASSLGQATTQETQYF. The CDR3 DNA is TGTGCCAGCAGCCTTGGACAGGCAACGACGCAAGAGACCCAGTACTTC.

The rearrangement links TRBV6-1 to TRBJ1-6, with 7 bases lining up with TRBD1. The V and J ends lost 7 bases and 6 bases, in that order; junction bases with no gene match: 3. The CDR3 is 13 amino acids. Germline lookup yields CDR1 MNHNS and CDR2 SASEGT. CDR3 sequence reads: CASMRDSNSPLHF. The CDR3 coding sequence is TGTGCCAGCATGAGGGACAGTAATTCACCCCTCCACTTT.

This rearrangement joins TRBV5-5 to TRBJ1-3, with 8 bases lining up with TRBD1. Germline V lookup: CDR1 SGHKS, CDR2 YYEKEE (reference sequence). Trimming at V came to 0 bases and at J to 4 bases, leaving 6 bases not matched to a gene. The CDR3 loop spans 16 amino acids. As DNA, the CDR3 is TGTGCCAGCAGCTTGGGCAGGGGGCCAGAAGGAAACACCATATATTTT. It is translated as CASSLGRGPEGNTIYF.

CDR3 loop: CASSVGVRLYSNQPQHF. CDR3 coding DNA: TGTGCCAGCAGCGTAGGGGTGAGGTTGTATAGCAATCAGCCCCAGCATTTT. The chain recombines TRBV9 with TRBJ1-5; D is unresolved. The CDR3 length is 17 residues. V lost 0 bases and J lost 0, with 13 bases in between. Germline V gives CDR1 SGDLS, CDR2 YYNGEE.

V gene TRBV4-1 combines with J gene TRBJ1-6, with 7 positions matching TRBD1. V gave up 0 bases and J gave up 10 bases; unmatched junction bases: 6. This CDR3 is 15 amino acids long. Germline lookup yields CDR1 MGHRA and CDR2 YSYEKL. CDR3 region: CASSQDWSGGSPLHF. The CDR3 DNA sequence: TGCGCCAGCAGCCAAGATTGGTCAGGGGGATCACCCCTCCACTTT.

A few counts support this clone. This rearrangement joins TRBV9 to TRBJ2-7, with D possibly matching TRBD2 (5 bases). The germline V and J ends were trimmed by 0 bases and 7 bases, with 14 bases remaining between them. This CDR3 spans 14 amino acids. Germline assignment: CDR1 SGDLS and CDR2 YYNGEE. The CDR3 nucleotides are TGTGCCAGCAGCGTAGATCCCCACGGGAAAGAGCAGTACTTC. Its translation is CASSVDPHGKEQYF.